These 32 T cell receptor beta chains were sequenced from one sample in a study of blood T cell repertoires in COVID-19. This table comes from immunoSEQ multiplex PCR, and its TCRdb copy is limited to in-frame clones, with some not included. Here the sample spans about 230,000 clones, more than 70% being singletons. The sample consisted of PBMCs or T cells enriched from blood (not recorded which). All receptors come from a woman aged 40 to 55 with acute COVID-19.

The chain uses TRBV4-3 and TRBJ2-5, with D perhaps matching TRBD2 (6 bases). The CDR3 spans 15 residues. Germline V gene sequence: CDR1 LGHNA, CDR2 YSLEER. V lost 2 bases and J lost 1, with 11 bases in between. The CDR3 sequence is CASSQWTNPQETQYF. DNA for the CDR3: TGCGCCAGCAGCCAATGGACTAACCCCCAAGAGACCCAGTACTTC.

The CDR3 sequence: CASSSQGGNTGELFF. The CDR3 nucleotides are TGCGCCAGCAGCTCACAGGGGGGCAACACCGGGGAGCTGTTTTTT. The V gene is TRBV5-1, the J gene TRBJ2-2; 8 bases map to TRBD1. The CDR3 consists of 15 residues. V was pared by 3 bases and J by 2 bases, with 3 bases of the junction left unmatched. The germline V gene encodes CDR1 SGHRS and CDR2 YFSETQ.

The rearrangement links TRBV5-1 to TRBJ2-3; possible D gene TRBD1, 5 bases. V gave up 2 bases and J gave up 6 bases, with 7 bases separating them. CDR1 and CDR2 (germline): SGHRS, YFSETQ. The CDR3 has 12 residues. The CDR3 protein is CASSLGADTQYF. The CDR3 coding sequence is TGCGCCAGCAGCTTAGGGGCCGATACGCAGTATTTT.

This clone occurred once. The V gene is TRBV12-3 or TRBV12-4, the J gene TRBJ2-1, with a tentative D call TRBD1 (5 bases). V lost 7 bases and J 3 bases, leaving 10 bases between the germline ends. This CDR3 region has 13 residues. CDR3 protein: CASTTDSYNEQFF. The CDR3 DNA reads TGTGCCAGCACCACCGACAGCTACAATGAGCAGTTCTTC.

The CDR3 region is CSASRTVQETQYF. The CDR3 region has the DNA TGCAGTGCTAGTAGGACAGTGCAAGAGACCCAGTACTTC. The chain links TRBV20-1 to TRBJ2-5, with a weak D call TRBD1 (6 bases). The CDR3 covers 13 residues. Per germline, CDR1 DFQATT and CDR2 SNEGSKA (reference sequence). With 3 bases removed from V and 2 bases from J, the gap between germline ends came to 10 bases.

The CDR3 region is CASRPGTGKGGYTF. DNA of the CDR3: TGTGCCAGCAGGCCAGGGACAGGGAAGGGCGGCTACACCTTC. The chain recombines TRBV6-4 with TRBJ1-2; 9 nucleotides line up with TRBD1. CDR3 length: 14 residues. CDR1 and CDR2 (germline): MRHNA, SNTAGT. V trimming: 6 bases; J trimming: 8 bases; junction bases outside the gene matches: 10.

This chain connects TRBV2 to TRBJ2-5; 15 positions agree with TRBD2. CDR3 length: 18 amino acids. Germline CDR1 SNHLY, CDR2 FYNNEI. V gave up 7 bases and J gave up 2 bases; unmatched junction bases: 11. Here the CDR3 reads CASNPGRGLAGGQETQYF. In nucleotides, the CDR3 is TGTGCCAGCAACCCGGGTAGGGGACTAGCGGGGGGTCAAGAGACCCAGTACTTC.

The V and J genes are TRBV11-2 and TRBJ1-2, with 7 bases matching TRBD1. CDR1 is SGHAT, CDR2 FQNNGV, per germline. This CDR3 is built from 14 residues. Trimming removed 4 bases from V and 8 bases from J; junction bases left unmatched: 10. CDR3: CASSSQGRLGGYTF. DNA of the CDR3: TGTGCCAGCAGCTCACAGGGGAGGTTAGGAGGCTACACCTTC.

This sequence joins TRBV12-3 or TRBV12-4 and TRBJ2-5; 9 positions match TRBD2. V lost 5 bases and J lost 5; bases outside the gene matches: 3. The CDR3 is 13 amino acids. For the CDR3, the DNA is TGTGCCAGCAGTAAGCGGGAGGAGGAGACCCAGTACTTC. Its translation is CASSKREEETQYF.

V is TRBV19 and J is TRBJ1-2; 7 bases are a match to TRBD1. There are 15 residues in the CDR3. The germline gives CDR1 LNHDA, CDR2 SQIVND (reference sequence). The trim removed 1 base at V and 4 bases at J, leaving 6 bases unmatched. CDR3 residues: CASSIVEGAAYGYTF. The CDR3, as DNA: TGTGCCAGTAGTATAGTTGAGGGGGCGGCCTATGGCTACACCTTC.

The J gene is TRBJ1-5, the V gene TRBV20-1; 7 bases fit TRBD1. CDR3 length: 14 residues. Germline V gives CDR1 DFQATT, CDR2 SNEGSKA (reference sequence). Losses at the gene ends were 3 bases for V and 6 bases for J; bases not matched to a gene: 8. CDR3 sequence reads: CSASGGGEGQPQHF. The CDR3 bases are TGCAGTGCTAGTGGAGGGGGCGAAGGTCAGCCCCAGCATTTT.

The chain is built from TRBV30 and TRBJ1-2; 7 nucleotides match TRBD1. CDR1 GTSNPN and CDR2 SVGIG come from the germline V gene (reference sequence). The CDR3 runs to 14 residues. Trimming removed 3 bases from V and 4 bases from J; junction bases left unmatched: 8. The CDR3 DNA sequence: TGTGCCTGGAGGCGGGACGGGACAGCCTATGGCTACACCTTC. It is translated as CAWRRDGTAYGYTF.

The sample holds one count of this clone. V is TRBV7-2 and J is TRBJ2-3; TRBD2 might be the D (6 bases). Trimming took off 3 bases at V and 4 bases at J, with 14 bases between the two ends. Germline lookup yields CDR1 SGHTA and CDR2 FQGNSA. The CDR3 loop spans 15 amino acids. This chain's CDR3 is CASSLGGVGADTQYF. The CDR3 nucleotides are TGTGCCAGCAGCTTGGGCGGGGTGGGGGCAGATACGCAGTATTTT.

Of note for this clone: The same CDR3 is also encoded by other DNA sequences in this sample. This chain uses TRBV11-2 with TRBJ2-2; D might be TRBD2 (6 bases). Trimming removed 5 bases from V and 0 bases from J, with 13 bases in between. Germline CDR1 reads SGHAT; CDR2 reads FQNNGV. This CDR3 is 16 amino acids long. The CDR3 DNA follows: TGTGCCAGCAGCCCGCGGGGCGGCGCGAACACCGGGGAGCTGTTTTTT. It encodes CASSPRGGANTGELFF.

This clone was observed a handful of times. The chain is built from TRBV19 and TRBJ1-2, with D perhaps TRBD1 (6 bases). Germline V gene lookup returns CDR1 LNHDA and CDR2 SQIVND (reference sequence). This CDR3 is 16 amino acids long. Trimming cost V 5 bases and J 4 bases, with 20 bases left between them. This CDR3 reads CASSPLGDILLYGYTF. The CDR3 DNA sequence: TGTGCCAGTAGTCCCCTGGGGGACATTCTTCTCTATGGCTACACCTTC.

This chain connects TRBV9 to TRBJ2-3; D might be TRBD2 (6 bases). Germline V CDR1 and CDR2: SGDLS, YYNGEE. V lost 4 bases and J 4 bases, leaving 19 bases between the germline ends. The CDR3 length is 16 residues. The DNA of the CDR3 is TGTGCCAGCAGCTTCTCTAGCGCGCCCCGCGCAGATACGCAGTATTTT. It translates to CASSFSSAPRADTQYF.

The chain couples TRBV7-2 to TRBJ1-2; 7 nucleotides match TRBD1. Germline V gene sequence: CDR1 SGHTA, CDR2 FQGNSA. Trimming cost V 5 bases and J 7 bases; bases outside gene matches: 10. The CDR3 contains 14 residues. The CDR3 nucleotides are TGTGCCAGCAGCCGTGACAGGGTTGAGTCTGGCTACACCTTC. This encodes CASSRDRVESGYTF. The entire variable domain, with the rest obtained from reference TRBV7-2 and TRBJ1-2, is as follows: GAGVSQSPSNKVTEKGKDVELRCDPISGHTALYWYRQSLGQGLEFLIYFQGNSAPDKSGLPSDRFSAERTGGSVSTLTIQRTQQEDSAVYLCASSRDRVESGYTFGSGTRLTVV.

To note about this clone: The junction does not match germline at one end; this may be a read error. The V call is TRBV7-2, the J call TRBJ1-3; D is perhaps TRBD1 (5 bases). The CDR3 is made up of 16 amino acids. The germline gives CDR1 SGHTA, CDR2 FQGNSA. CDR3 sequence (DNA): TGTGCCAGCAGCTTAGCATTCGGGGGTCAATCCCGTAGTGTGGATTTT. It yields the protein CASSLAFGGQSRSVDF.

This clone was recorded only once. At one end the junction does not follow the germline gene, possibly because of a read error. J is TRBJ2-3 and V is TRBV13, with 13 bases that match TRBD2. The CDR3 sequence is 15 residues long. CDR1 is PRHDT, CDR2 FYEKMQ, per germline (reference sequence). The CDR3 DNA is TGTGCCAACAGCGCCGGACTAGCGGGGGTTGATACGCAGTATTTT. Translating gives CANSAGLAGVDTQYF.

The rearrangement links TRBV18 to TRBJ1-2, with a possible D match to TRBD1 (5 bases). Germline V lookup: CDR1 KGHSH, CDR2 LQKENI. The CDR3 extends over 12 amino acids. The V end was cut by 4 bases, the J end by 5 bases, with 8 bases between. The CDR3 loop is CASSLDIYGYTF. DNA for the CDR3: TGTGCCAGCTCACTGGACATTTATGGCTACACCTTC.

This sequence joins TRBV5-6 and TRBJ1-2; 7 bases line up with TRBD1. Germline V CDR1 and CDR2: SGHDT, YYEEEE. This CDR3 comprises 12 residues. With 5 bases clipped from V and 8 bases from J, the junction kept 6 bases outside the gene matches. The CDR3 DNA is TGTGCCAGCAGGGAGAACAGGGGCGGCTACACCTTC. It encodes CASRENRGGYTF.

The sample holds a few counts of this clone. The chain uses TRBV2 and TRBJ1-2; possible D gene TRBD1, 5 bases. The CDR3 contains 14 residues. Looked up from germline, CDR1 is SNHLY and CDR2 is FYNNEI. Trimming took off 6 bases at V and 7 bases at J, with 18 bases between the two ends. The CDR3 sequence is CASRPIVQASGYTF. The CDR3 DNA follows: TGTGCCAGCAGACCTATAGTACAGGCATCTGGCTACACCTTC.

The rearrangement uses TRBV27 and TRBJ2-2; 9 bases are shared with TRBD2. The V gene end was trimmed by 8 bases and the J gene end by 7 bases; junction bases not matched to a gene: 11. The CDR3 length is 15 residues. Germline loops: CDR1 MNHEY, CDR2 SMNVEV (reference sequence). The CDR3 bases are TGTGCCAGCGGCTTAGACCTTAGCGGGGGCGGGGAGCTGTTTTTT. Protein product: CASGLDLSGGGELFF.

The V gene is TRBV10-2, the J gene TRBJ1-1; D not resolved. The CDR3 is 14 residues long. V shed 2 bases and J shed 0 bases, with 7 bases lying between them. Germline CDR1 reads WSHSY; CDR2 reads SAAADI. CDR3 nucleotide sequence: TGCGCCAGCAGTGAGACGGGGTTGAACACTGAAGCTTTCTTT. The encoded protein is CASSETGLNTEAFF.

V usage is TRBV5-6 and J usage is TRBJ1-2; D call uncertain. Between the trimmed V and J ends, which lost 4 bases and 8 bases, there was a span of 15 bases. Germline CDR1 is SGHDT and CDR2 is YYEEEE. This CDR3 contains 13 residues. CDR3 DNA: TGTGCCAGCAGCCCTACAGCGGCACGCGGCTACACCTTC. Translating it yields CASSPTAARGYTF. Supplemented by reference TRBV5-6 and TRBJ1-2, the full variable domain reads DAGVTQSPTHLIKTRGQQVTLRCSPKSGHDTVSWYQQALGQGPQFIFQYYEEEERQRGNFPDRFSGHQFPNYSSELNVNALLLGDSALYLCASSPTAARGYTFGSGTRLTVV.

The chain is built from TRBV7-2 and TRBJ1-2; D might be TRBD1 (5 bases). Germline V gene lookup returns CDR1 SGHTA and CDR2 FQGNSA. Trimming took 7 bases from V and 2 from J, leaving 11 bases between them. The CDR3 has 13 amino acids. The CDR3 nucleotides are TGTGCCAGCACCCCCCGGGGGAACTATGGCTACACCTTC. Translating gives CASTPRGNYGYTF. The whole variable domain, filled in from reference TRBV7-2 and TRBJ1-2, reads GAGVSQSPSNKVTEKGKDVELRCDPISGHTALYWYRQSLGQGLEFLIYFQGNSAPDKSGLPSDRFSAERTGGSVSTLTIQRTQQEDSAVYLCASTPRGNYGYTFGSGTRLTVV.

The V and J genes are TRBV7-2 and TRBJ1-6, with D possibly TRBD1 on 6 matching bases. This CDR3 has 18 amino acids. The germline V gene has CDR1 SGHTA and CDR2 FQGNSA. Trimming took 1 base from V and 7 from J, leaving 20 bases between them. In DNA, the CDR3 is TGTGCCAGCAGCTTAGTTGGGGCACAGGGCGCCTCAAATTCACCCCTCCACTTT. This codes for CASSLVGAQGASNSPLHF. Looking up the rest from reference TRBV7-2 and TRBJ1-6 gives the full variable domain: GAGVSQSPSNKVTEKGKDVELRCDPISGHTALYWYRQSLGQGLEFLIYFQGNSAPDKSGLPSDRFSAERTGGSVSTLTIQRTQQEDSAVYLCASSLVGAQGASNSPLHFGNGTRLTVT.

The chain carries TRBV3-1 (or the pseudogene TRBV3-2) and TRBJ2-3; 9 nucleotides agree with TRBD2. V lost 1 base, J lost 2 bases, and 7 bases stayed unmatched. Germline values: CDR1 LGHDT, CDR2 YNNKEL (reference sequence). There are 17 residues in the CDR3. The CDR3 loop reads CASSQVLSGGNTDTQYF. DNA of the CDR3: TGTGCCAGCAGCCAAGTCCTAAGCGGGGGGAACACAGATACGCAGTATTTT.

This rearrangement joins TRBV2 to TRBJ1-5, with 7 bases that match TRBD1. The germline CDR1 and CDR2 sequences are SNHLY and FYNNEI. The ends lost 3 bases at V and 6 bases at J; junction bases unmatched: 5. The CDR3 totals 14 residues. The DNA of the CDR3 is TGTGCCAGCAGTGAGTCGGACAGGCGTCAGCCCCAGCATTTT. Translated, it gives CASSESDRRQPQHF.

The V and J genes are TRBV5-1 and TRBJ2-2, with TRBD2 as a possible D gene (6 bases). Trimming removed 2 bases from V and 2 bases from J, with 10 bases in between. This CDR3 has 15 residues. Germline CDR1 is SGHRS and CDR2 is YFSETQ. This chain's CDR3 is CASSFGGGNTGELFF. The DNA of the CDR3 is TGCGCCAGCAGCTTTGGGGGAGGCAACACCGGGGAGCTGTTTTTT.

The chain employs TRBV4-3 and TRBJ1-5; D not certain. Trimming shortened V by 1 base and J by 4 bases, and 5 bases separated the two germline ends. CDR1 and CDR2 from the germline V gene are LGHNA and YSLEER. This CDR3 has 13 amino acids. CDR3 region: CASSQVLNQPQHF. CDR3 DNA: TGCGCCAGCAGCCAAGTACTAAATCAGCCCCAGCATTTT.

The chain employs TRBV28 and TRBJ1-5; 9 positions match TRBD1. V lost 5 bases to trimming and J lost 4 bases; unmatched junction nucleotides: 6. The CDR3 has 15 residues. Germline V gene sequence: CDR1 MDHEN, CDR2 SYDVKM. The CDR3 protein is CASSVPGQGNQPQHF. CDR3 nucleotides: TGTGCCAGCAGTGTTCCGGGACAGGGAAATCAGCCCCAGCATTTT.